Following are 6 T cell receptor beta chains from one sample sequenced in a study of T cell responses to AZD1222 COVID-19 vaccine. Only in-frame clones appear in the TCRdb table, and some are missing; sequencing was by immunoSEQ multiplex PCR. In the table there are some 130,000 clones, roughly 90% of which are singletons. The sample in question was peripheral blood, obtained on day 0 of AZD1222 vaccination. These receptors originate from an adult in good health.

The V call is TRBV11-2, the J call TRBJ1-5; the D gene is possibly TRBD1 (5 bases). The V end lost 9 bases, the J end lost 4 bases, and 13 bases lay between the germline ends. From germline, CDR1 is SGHAT and CDR2 FQNNGV. The length of the CDR3 is 13 residues. The CDR3 region has the DNA TGTGCCAGTTTGGGAGGGGCGAATCAGCCCCAGCATTTT. Amino acids: CASLGGANQPQHF. The whole variable domain, filled in from reference TRBV11-2 and TRBJ1-5, reads EAGVAQSPRYKIIEKRQSVAFWCNPISGHATLYWYQQILGQGPKLLIQFQNNGVVDDSQLPKDRFSAERLKGVDSTLKIQPAKLEDSAVYLCASLGGANQPQHFGDGTRLSIL.

V and J are TRBV28 and TRBJ2-3; TRBD2 might be the D (6 bases). The germline V and J ends were trimmed by 7 bases and 2 bases, with 19 bases remaining between them. This CDR3 spans 16 amino acids. Germline V lookup: CDR1 MDHEN, CDR2 SYDVKM. This chain's CDR3 is CASTRGSTRSTDTQYF. CDR3 nucleotide sequence: TGTGCCAGCACTCGAGGGTCGACTAGATCCACAGATACGCAGTATTTT.

As regards this clone: Mismatch with germline at one junction end may stem from a read error. The rearrangement links TRBV7-2 to TRBJ2-7; no clear D gene. From germline, CDR1 is SGHTA and CDR2 FQGNSA. This CDR3 has 13 residues. CDR3 region: CASSLALSSEQYF. CDR3 sequence (DNA): TGTGCCAGCAGCTTAGCGCTGTCCTCCGAGCAGTACTTC.

The genes are TRBV7-8 and TRBJ1-6, with TRBD1 matching over 9 bases. V gave up 11 bases and J gave up 9 bases; unmatched junction bases: 8. The CDR3 loop spans 13 amino acids. CDR1 SGHVS and CDR2 FQNEAQ come from the germline V gene. CDR3 sequence reads: CAVVWDRASPLHF. CDR3 bases: TGTGCCGTAGTGTGGGACAGGGCTTCACCCCTCCACTTT. The full variable domain, its missing parts supplied by reference TRBV7-8 and TRBJ1-6, is GAGVSQSPRYKVAKRGQDVALRCDPISGHVSLFWYQQALGQGPEFLTYFQNEAQLDKSGLPSDRFFAERPEGSVSTLKIQRTQQEDSAVYLCAVVWDRASPLHFGNGTRLTVT.

V is TRBV28 and J is TRBJ1-1, with D unresolved. V was pared by 3 bases and J by 2 bases, with 16 bases between. CDR3 length: 16 residues. Looked up from germline, CDR1 is MDHEN and CDR2 is SYDVKM. The CDR3 nucleotides read TGTGCCAGCAGTTTCCCCCGTGTGGGCAGAAACACTGAAGCTTTCTTT. Translation gives CASSFPRVGRNTEAFF.

The J gene is TRBJ2-7, the V gene TRBV5-1; 10 bases agree with TRBD2. The germline CDR1 and CDR2 sequences are SGHRS and YFSETQ. Trimming removed 2 bases from V and 4 bases from J; junction bases left unmatched: 3. This CDR3 is built from 14 residues. Here the CDR3 reads CASSFWTSGYEQYF. The CDR3 DNA reads as TGCGCCAGCAGCTTTTGGACTAGCGGATACGAGCAGTACTTC.